Below, 29 T cell receptor beta chains from the same sample are listed, as sequenced in a study of OX40 agonist ivuxolimab in advanced cancers. The method was the immunoSEQ multiplex PCR assay. Not all clones reach the TCRdb copy of this immuneACCESS table, which keeps in-frame sequences only. Checked studies attribute under half of the gap to unresolved V genes and leave the rest unexplained. The sample table records 70,000 to 80,000 clones; roughly nine tenths of these occur just once. The ten largest clonotypes hold roughly 0.79% of the sample. The specimen comprised CD4+ or CD8+ T cells sorted from blood, sampled in a trial of the OX40 agonist ivuxolimab. These receptors came from an adult with an advanced solid tumor such as melanoma, head and neck, liver or kidney cancer.

This clone was counted only a few times. The chain links TRBV6-1 to TRBJ1-6; 7 bases agree with TRBD1. Germline V gene sequence: CDR1 MNHNS, CDR2 SASEGT. The trim removed 11 bases at V and 6 bases at J, leaving 4 bases unmatched. The CDR3 has 12 amino acids. The CDR3 loop is CAGGQINSPLHF. CDR3 coding DNA: TGTGCCGGGGGACAGATTAATTCACCCCTCCACTTT.

This rearrangement joins TRBV19 to TRBJ2-7, with 9 bases lining up with TRBD2. The CDR3 has 16 residues. After removal of 6 bases from V and 7 bases from J, the junction contained 16 bases not matched to a gene. Germline lookup yields CDR1 LNHDA and CDR2 SQIVND (reference sequence). The CDR3 DNA reads TGTGCCAGTAGCCATGGGCGACTAGCGGAGGTGGGAGAGCAGTACTTC. This gives the protein CASSHGRLAEVGEQYF.

The CDR3 DNA is TGTGCCAGCAGTGTAGAGCGTGGAGAGACCCAGTACTTC. Its protein is CASSVERGETQYF. The chain uses TRBV2 and TRBJ2-5; D not certain. The CDR3 covers 13 residues. V was trimmed by 4 bases and J by 4 bases, leaving 10 bases between them. Germline CDR1 reads SNHLY; CDR2 reads FYNNEI.

The chain joins TRBV6-5 to TRBJ2-3, with D possibly matching TRBD1 (6 bases). V was trimmed by 6 bases and J by 2 bases, leaving 12 bases between them. Germline V CDR1 and CDR2: MNHEY, SVGAGI. This CDR3 comprises 14 residues. CDR3 loop: CASSLRGPTDTQYF. CDR3 coding DNA: TGTGCCAGCAGCCTCAGGGGTCCCACAGATACGCAGTATTTT.

V and J are TRBV2 and TRBJ1-1, with a tentative D call TRBD1 (5 bases). V shed 4 bases and J shed 0 bases, with 12 bases lying between them. Germline CDR1 reads SNHLY; CDR2 reads FYNNEI. CDR3 length: 15 residues. CDR3 loop: CASSARLTVNTEAFF. In DNA form, the CDR3 reads TGTGCCAGCAGTGCCCGCTTGACAGTGAACACTGAAGCTTTCTTT.

The chain employs TRBV2 and TRBJ2-7; no reliable D call. The CDR3 length is 12 residues. Deletions cut 8 bases from V and 3 bases from J, with 11 bases between. The germline V gene has CDR1 SNHLY and CDR2 FYNNEI. This chain's CDR3 is CASGKANYEQYF. The CDR3 region has the DNA TGTGCCAGCGGGAAAGCTAACTACGAGCAGTACTTC.

The rearrangement joins TRBV2 to TRBJ1-2; 11 bases are a match to TRBD1. The CDR3 consists of 16 residues. Germline trimming cut 5 bases from V and 8 bases from J; bases unmatched to any gene: 13. Germline loops: CDR1 SNHLY, CDR2 FYNNEI. The CDR3 region is CASSPDRGLRDAGYTF. The CDR3, as DNA: TGTGCCAGCAGTCCGGACAGGGGGCTGAGGGACGCGGGCTACACCTTC.

The rearrangement links TRBV9 to TRBJ2-7; 7 positions agree with TRBD2. Trimming took 0 bases from V and 1 from J; bases not matched to a gene: 7. CDR1 and CDR2 from the germline V gene are SGDLS and YYNGEE. This CDR3 contains 16 residues. CDR3 bases: TGTGCCAGCAGCGTAGAATTGGGCGGGAGTTCCTACGAGCAGTACTTC. Protein sequence: CASSVELGGSSYEQYF.

The chain joins TRBV23-1 to TRBJ1-2; D is unclear. TRBV23-1 is recorded as an ORF, its role being uncertain. Trimming cost V 5 bases and J 4 bases, with 23 bases left between them. The CDR3 consists of 17 residues. In DNA form, the CDR3 reads TGCGCCAGCAGTAGGTCAAAGCTACGCAGAAAGATCTATGGCTACACCTTC. Its protein is CASSRSKLRRKIYGYTF.

V and J are TRBV2 and TRBJ1-5; D perhaps matches TRBD1 (5 bases). The ends were cut back, 0 bases at V and 10 bases at J, with 16 bases in the middle. Germline lookup yields CDR1 SNHLY and CDR2 FYNNEI. This CDR3 spans 15 amino acids. CDR3 region: CASSEARGGGVPQHF. In DNA, the CDR3 is TGTGCCAGCAGTGAAGCGCGCGGCGGAGGGGTTCCCCAGCATTTT. The full variable domain, in which reference TRBV2 and TRBJ1-5 provide the parts outside the CDR3, is EPEVTQTPSHQVTQMGQEVILRCVPISNHLYFYWYRQILGQKVEFLVSFYNNEISEKSEIFDDQFSVERPDGSNFTLKIRSTKLEDSAMYFCASSEARGGGVPQHFGDGTRLSIL.

This clone occurred once. The V call is TRBV27, the J call TRBJ2-3; weak D call: TRBD2 (6 bases). The CDR3 runs to 15 residues. Germline CDR1 and CDR2: MNHEY and SMNVEV (reference sequence). Trimming took 5 bases from V and 2 from J, leaving 14 bases between them. CDR3 nucleotide sequence: TGTGCCAGCAGTGTGCGGGACGGATCCACAGATACGCAGTATTTT. Translated, it gives CASSVRDGSTDTQYF.

This chain joins TRBV30 and TRBJ1-2; 12 bases line up with TRBD1. Germline lookup yields CDR1 GTSNPN and CDR2 SVGIG (reference sequence). This CDR3 has 14 amino acids. V lost 4 bases, J lost 6 bases, and 6 bases stayed unmatched. CDR3 protein: CAWTRDRGPNGYTF. CDR3 sequence (DNA): TGTGCCTGGACCCGGGACAGGGGGCCGAATGGCTACACCTTC.

V is TRBV5-1 and J is TRBJ2-2, with D uncertain. The ends were cut back, 4 bases at V and 4 bases at J, with 11 bases in the middle. Germline V CDR1 and CDR2: SGHRS, YFSETQ. The CDR3 sequence is 14 residues long. For the CDR3, the DNA is TGCGCCAGCAGCCGCGACACCTTCACCGGGGAGCTGTTTTTT. Residues: CASSRDTFTGELFF. Using reference TRBV5-1 and TRBJ2-2 for the parts outside the CDR3, the full variable domain is KAGVTQTPRYLIKTRGQQVTLSCSPISGHRSVSWYQQTPGQGLQFLFEYFSETQRNKGNFPGRFSGRQFSNSRSEMNVSTLELGDSALYLCASSRDTFTGELFFGEGSRLTVL.

V is TRBV23-1 and J is TRBJ2-6; no reliable D call. TRBV23-1 is an open reading frame, and its role is uncertain. V gave up 7 bases and J gave up 0 bases, with 10 bases separating them. This CDR3 region has 15 residues. In DNA form, the CDR3 reads TGCGCCAGCATCCTACCTCCCTCTGGGGCCAACGTCCTGACTTTC. Protein sequence: CASILPPSGANVLTF.

The chain is built from TRBV18 and TRBJ1-6; TRBD1 might be the D (6 bases). The V end was cut by 3 bases, the J end by 1 base, with 19 bases between. CDR1 and CDR2 from the germline V gene are KGHSH and LQKENI. The CDR3 spans 19 residues. CDR3 DNA sequence: TGTGCCAGCTCACCCAAAGGACAGTGGACTGGATCCTATAATTCACCCCTCCACTTT. Protein sequence: CASSPKGQWTGSYNSPLHF.

The chain uses TRBV27 and TRBJ2-5; 7 nucleotides agree with TRBD2. The CDR3 is made up of 14 amino acids. V was clipped by 3 bases and J by 5 bases; unmatched bases: 6. CDR1 and CDR2 from the germline V gene are MNHEY and SMNVEV (reference sequence). The CDR3 DNA follows: TGTGCCAGCAGTTTGAGACTAGCTGCGGAGACCCAGTACTTC. As protein: CASSLRLAAETQYF.

The V gene is TRBV7-8, the J gene TRBJ2-3; 10 bases fit TRBD2. This CDR3 region has 16 residues. Germline-derived CDR1 and CDR2 are SGHVS and FQNEAQ. The V and J ends lost 5 bases and 2 bases, in that order; junction bases with no gene match: 7. CDR3 residues: CASSPVSGGATDTQYF. In DNA, the CDR3 is TGTGCCAGCAGCCCAGTGAGCGGGGGGGCCACAGATACGCAGTATTTT.

The chain combines TRBV11-1 with TRBJ2-1; possibly TRBD1 or TRBD2 for D (6 bases each). CDR3 length: 12 amino acids. Trimming pared 5 bases from V and 12 bases from J, leaving 14 bases between. The germline V gene has CDR1 SGHAT and CDR2 FQDESV (reference sequence). The CDR3 is CASSPRGVVQFF. CDR3 coding DNA: TGTGCCAGCAGCCCTAGGGGGGTTGTGCAGTTCTTC.

The V call is TRBV7-2, the J call TRBJ1-3, with 8 positions matching TRBD1. The CDR3 extends over 16 amino acids. J was trimmed by 0 bases and V by 1 base; bases with no gene match: 2. Germline CDR1 is SGHTA and CDR2 is FQGNSA. The CDR3 spells CASSLETGASGNTIYF. The CDR3 DNA is TGTGCCAGCAGCTTAGAGACAGGGGCCTCTGGAAACACCATATATTTT.

This clone has a single count. V usage is TRBV7-3 and J usage is TRBJ2-3, with D possibly TRBD2 on 6 matching bases. CDR3 size: 13 residues. Trimming stripped 5 bases from V and 4 bases from J, with 10 bases between. Germline V gives CDR1 SGHTA, CDR2 FQGTGA. The CDR3 protein is CASSKGGADTQYF. The DNA for the CDR3 is TGTGCCAGCAGCAAAGGCGGGGCAGATACGCAGTATTTT. The entire variable domain, with the rest obtained from reference TRBV7-3 and TRBJ2-3, is as follows: GAGVSQTPSNKVTEKGKYVELRCDPISGHTALYWYRQSLGQGPEFLIYFQGTGAADDSGLPNDRFFAVRPEGSVSTLKIQRTERGDSAVYLCASSKGGADTQYFGPGTRLTVL.

V is TRBV18 and J is TRBJ2-1; possibly TRBD1 for D (6 bases). The CDR3 loop spans 13 amino acids. Trimming removed 5 bases at V and 14 bases at J, with 19 bases between. In germline, CDR1 is KGHSH, CDR2 LQKENI. The CDR3: CASSSDRNGEKFF. As DNA, the CDR3 is TGTGCCAGCTCATCGGACAGAAACGGTGAAAAGTTCTTC.

The chain employs TRBV9 and TRBJ1-2; D might be TRBD1 (6 bases). The CDR3 length is 14 residues. The V gene lost 0 bases and the J gene lost 7 bases, with 13 bases spanning the gap. Germline CDR1 and CDR2: SGDLS and YYNGEE. The DNA for the CDR3 is TGTGCCAGCAGCGTAGTGGGCAGGGGAGGTGGCTACACCTTC. As protein: CASSVVGRGGGYTF.

The rearrangement links TRBV2 to TRBJ2-2, with 8 bases lining up with TRBD1. Germline values: CDR1 SNHLY, CDR2 FYNNEI. The CDR3 covers 14 residues. The ends lost 7 bases at V and 6 bases at J; junction bases unmatched: 7. CDR3 region: CASMWTGLAGELFF. Here the CDR3 DNA reads TGTGCCAGCATGTGGACAGGGTTAGCCGGGGAGCTGTTTTTT.

This chain uses TRBV11-2 with TRBJ2-4, with TRBD2 identical over 10 bases. Germline loops: CDR1 SGHAT, CDR2 FQNNGV. The CDR3 runs 14 residues. V lost 4 bases to trimming and J lost 6 bases; unmatched junction nucleotides: 3. The CDR3 region has the DNA TGTGCCAGCAGCTCTAGCGGGAGAGGAAACATTCAGTACTTC. Its protein is CASSSSGRGNIQYF. The full variable domain, in which reference TRBV11-2 and TRBJ2-4 provide the parts outside the CDR3, is EAGVAQSPRYKIIEKRQSVAFWCNPISGHATLYWYQQILGQGPKLLIQFQNNGVVDDSQLPKDRFSAERLKGVDSTLKIQPAKLEDSAVYLCASSSSGRGNIQYFGAGTRLSVL.

This chain connects TRBV5-5 to TRBJ1-4, with D unclear. This CDR3 region has 15 residues. Germline V gives CDR1 SGHKS, CDR2 YYEKEE (reference sequence). Trimming took off 3 bases at V and 4 bases at J, with 13 bases between the two ends. The chain's CDR3 is CASSSRTDHNEKLFF. The CDR3 DNA reads TGTGCCAGCAGCTCGAGGACGGACCATAATGAAAAACTGTTTTTT.

V is TRBV18 and J is TRBJ2-5, with TRBD2 identical over 14 bases. V lost 4 bases, J lost 5 bases, and 9 bases stayed unmatched. The germline CDR1 and CDR2 sequences are KGHSH and LQKENI. The CDR3 sequence is 17 residues long. DNA of the CDR3: TGTGCCAGCTCACGCGCCGGGACTAGCGGGAGCGATGAGACCCAGTACTTC. Protein sequence: CASSRAGTSGSDETQYF.

This clone was recorded many times. The chain links TRBV6-4 to TRBJ2-1; 10 bases are a match to TRBD2. CDR3 length equals 15 residues. Germline lookup yields CDR1 MRHNA and CDR2 SNTAGT. The ends lost 4 bases at V and 0 bases at J; junction bases unmatched: 0. CDR3 bases: TGTGCCAGCAGTGGGACTAGCGGCTCCTACAATGAGCAGTTCTTC. This translates into CASSGTSGSYNEQFF.

J is TRBJ2-7 and V is TRBV9; D is tentatively TRBD1 or TRBD2 (5 bases each). Germline CDR1 reads SGDLS; CDR2 reads YYNGEE. The CDR3 totals 13 residues. Trimming took 4 bases from V and 3 from J, leaving 11 bases between them. CDR3 sequence (DNA): TGTGCCAGCAGCATAAGGGACGTCTACGAGCAGTACTTC. Amino acids: CASSIRDVYEQYF.

This clone was detected once. This chain uses TRBV7-8 with TRBJ1-2; D unresolved. This CDR3 spans 14 amino acids. The germline CDR1 and CDR2 sequences are SGHVS and FQNEAQ. V was pared by 5 bases and J by 1 base, with 11 bases between. The CDR3 sequence is CASSRSRVNYGYTF. Written as DNA, the CDR3 is TGTGCCAGCAGCCGTTCAAGGGTTAACTATGGCTACACCTTC.